One and the same sample provided the 3 T cell receptor beta chains below, sequenced in a study of blood T cell dynamics during melanoma immunotherapy. Regarding time point: pre-treatment baseline. Produced via immunoSEQ multiplex PCR; TCRdb's table is partial and in-frame only. Counted here are about 10,000 clones, 70% to 90% occurring once; the ten biggest clones make up around 7.2%. Sequencing used blood, obtained from a patient treated with checkpoint blockade. The source is a human donor with melanoma.

V gene TRBV29-1 combines with J gene TRBJ1-3; D is possibly TRBD1 (5 bases). The germline V gene has CDR1 SQVTM and CDR2 ANQGSEA. CDR3 size: 15 residues. V was shortened by 1 base and J by 8 bases, with 18 bases between the two germline ends. The CDR3 loop reads CSVEVGTALVDTIYF. Written as DNA, the CDR3 is TGCAGCGTTGAAGTAGGGACGGCCCTGGTGGACACCATATATTTT.

This chain links TRBV25-1 with TRBJ1-1; 8 bases fit TRBD1. The CDR3 loop spans 14 amino acids. The germline V gene has CDR1 MGHDK and CDR2 SYGVNS. Trimming at V came to 6 bases and at J to 6 bases, leaving 9 bases not matched to a gene. This CDR3 is CASRGQGSSAEAFF. In DNA, the CDR3 is TGTGCCAGCAGAGGACAGGGTTCGTCGGCTGAAGCTTTCTTT.

The chain links TRBV13 to TRBJ2-5, with TRBD1 matching over 7 bases. The last part of the DNA fits TRBJ2-7 better; the J call may be wrong. Germline V gene lookup returns CDR1 PRHDT and CDR2 FYEKMQ (reference sequence). The length of the CDR3 is 14 residues. The chain's CDR3 is CASSSRDRAYEQYF. CDR3 bases: TGTGCCAGCAGCTCCCGGGACAGAGCCTACGAGCAGTACTTC.